This T cell receptor beta chain was retrieved from a study of T cells after posttransplantation cyclophosphamide. Using immunoSEQ multiplex PCR, the repertoire was profiled, and TCRdb retains in-frame clones only, with some absent. This repertoire holds about 4,100 clones, and none appear only once. This clone was counted at least ten times. The antigen is not known. Broader study findings: Later post-transplant blood repertoires were often dominated by donor CD8+ memory clones.

A marrow graft followed busulfan-fludarabine conditioning, with cyclophosphamide on days +3 and +4. CDR3 size: 15 residues. Looked up from germline, CDR1 is LNHDA and CDR2 is SQIVND (reference sequence). The V end was cut by 3 bases, the J end by 0 bases, with 8 bases between. Specimen: PBMCs, collected after allogeneic stem cell transplant with posttransplant cyclophosphamide. This clonotype originated in a female patient aged 18-30 years who received an allogeneic stem cell transplant from an unrelated donor, was CMV-positive, and had acute GVHD only. Part of the T cell pool may stem from the graft donor. The chain links TRBV19 to TRBJ1-4, with D possibly matching TRBD1 (6 bases). The CDR3 here is CASSISGATNEKLFF. Here the CDR3 DNA reads TGTGCCAGTAGTATCTCAGGGGCAACTAATGAAAAACTGTTTTTT.